The present T cell receptor (beta chain) was sequenced within a study of cytomegalovirus exposure and HLA in healthy donors. Generated by immunoSEQ multiplex PCR, the TCRdb table keeps only in-frame clones and is missing some. Counted here are 100,000 to 150,000 clones, roughly 86% occurring once; the ten biggest clones make up approximately 1.5%. The donors were part of the validation cohort, which consisted of over a hundred subjects and was separate from the first cohort of several hundred subjects. This sequence originates from a young man in good health and CMV-seronegative. The sequenced material came from PBMCs.

CDR3 coding DNA: TGTGCCAGTCGCCAGGGCAGTGGCTACACCTTC. This codes for CASRQGSGYTF. The chain combines TRBV19 with TRBJ1-2, with D possibly matching TRBD1 (5 bases). This CDR3 spans 11 amino acids. Trimming stripped 8 bases from V and 7 bases from J, with 11 bases between. Germline V gene lookup returns CDR1 LNHDA and CDR2 SQIVND (reference sequence).